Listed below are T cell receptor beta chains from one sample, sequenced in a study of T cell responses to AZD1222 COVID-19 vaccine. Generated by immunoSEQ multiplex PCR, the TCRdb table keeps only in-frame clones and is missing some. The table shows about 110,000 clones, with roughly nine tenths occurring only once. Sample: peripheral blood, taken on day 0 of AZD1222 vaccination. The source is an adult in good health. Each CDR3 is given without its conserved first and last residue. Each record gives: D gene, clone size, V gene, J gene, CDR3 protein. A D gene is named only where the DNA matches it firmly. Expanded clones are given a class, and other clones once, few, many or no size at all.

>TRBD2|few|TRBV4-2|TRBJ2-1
ASSQENSGIYNEQF
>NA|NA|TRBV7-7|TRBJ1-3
ASSPHPANSGNTIY
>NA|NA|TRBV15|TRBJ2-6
ATSRVRGRGANVLT
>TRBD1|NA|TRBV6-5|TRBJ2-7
ASRGQASSYEQY
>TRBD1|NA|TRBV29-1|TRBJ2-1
SVSGTGTSYNEQF
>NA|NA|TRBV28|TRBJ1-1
ASSPRRDMNTEAF
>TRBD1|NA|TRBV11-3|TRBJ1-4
ASSDRGREKLF
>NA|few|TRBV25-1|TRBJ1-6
ASSESSGGSPLH
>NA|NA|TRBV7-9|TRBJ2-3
ASSLEASWGVSQY
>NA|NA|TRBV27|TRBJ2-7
ASSFSNPGRNGRYEQY